Following are 14 T cell receptor beta chains from one sample sequenced in a study of beta chain features in type 1 diabetes. The study's findings and limits: Within each of all four CD4+ subsets, Type 1 diabetes patients had TCRB CDR3s that were moderately but significantly shorter.

The antigens these receptors bind are not known. Of the isolated RNA, all was reverse transcribed, and so the sequenced material was expressed TCRB transcripts. Measured with immunoSEQ multiplex PCR; TCRdb has only the in-frame clones, and not every one. The sample lists roughly 260,000 clones; approximately 10% were seen once. Sequenced sample: naive CD4+ T cells from blood. The source of these receptors is a man younger than 40 with type 1 diabetes.

The table lists this clone with a few counts. CDR3 nucleotides: TGTGCCAGCAGCTTGAGGTGGGGGCGTCAGCCCCAGCATTTT. Translated: CASSLRWGRQPQHF. The chain recombines TRBV7-2 with TRBJ1-5; possible D gene TRBD1, 6 bases. The CDR3 has 14 residues. Trimming cost V 3 bases and J 6 bases, with 12 bases left between them. Germline lookup yields CDR1 SGHTA and CDR2 FQGNSA.

The genes are TRBV13 and TRBJ2-3, with 8 bases identical to TRBD2. V was clipped by 4 bases and J by 4 bases; unmatched bases: 10. CDR3 length equals 16 residues. In germline, CDR1 is PRHDT, CDR2 FYEKMQ (reference sequence). Here the CDR3 reads CASSSWISGASDTQYF. CDR3 bases: TGTGCCAGCAGCTCCTGGATTAGCGGGGCCTCAGATACGCAGTATTTT.

This clone was counted only a few times. The chain joins TRBV5-4 to TRBJ1-1; the match to TRBD1 covers 11 bases. Germline trimming cut 0 bases from V and 5 bases from J; bases unmatched to any gene: 3. CDR1 is SGHNT, CDR2 YYREEE, per germline (reference sequence). The CDR3 consists of 15 residues. The CDR3 DNA reads as TGTGCCAGCAGCTTGGGGGGGACAGGGGGGACTGAAGCTTTCTTT. It translates to CASSLGGTGGTEAFF.

This clone was detected only a few times. The gene calls are TRBV11-3 and TRBJ2-1; 7 bases match TRBD2. This CDR3 is 15 amino acids long. Unmatched junction bases numbered 4, after V lost 1 base and J lost 4 bases. Germline V gene data show CDR1 as SGHNT and CDR2 as YENEEA. CDR3 protein: CASSLGGSRYNEQFF. The CDR3 coding sequence is TGTGCCAGCAGCTTAGGCGGGAGCAGGTACAATGAGCAGTTCTTC.

A few counts support this clone. The chain uses TRBV9 and TRBJ2-3; 7 bases are shared with TRBD1. There are 16 residues in the CDR3. With V trimmed by 4 bases and J by 3 bases, 11 bases remained unmatched. Germline V gene sequence: CDR1 SGDLS, CDR2 YYNGEE. In DNA, the CDR3 is TGTGCCAGCAGCCGGGACAGCCTCAGACGAACAGATACGCAGTATTTT. It is translated as CASSRDSLRRTDTQYF.

In this sample, this clone turned up a few times. The V call is TRBV9, the J call TRBJ2-5; maybe TRBD2 (5 bases). This CDR3 comprises 13 residues. Germline V gene sequence: CDR1 SGDLS, CDR2 YYNGEE. V was pared by 3 bases and J by 0 bases, with 6 bases between. The CDR3, as DNA: TGTGCCAGCAGCGGAGGGTACCAAGAGACCCAGTACTTC. The encoded protein is CASSGGYQETQYF.

Here the CDR3 reads CASSADRDQPQHF. The CDR3 bases are TGCGCCAGCAGCGCGGACAGGGATCAGCCCCAGCATTTT. This chain joins TRBV5-1 and TRBJ1-5, with 8 bases matching TRBD1. The CDR3 contains 13 residues. CDR1 and CDR2 from the germline V gene are SGHRS and YFSETQ. J was trimmed by 5 bases and V by 4 bases; bases with no gene match: 2.

This clone was recorded a few times. This chain connects TRBV4-1 to TRBJ2-2; 8 positions match TRBD1. The CDR3 is made up of 15 amino acids. V lost 5 bases to trimming and J lost 3 bases; unmatched junction nucleotides: 5. Germline V gene lookup returns CDR1 MGHRA and CDR2 YSYEKL. The CDR3 nucleotides are TGCGCCAGCAGCTCAGGACAGGGCCACACCGGGGAGCTGTTTTTT. Translating it yields CASSSGQGHTGELFF.

The gene calls are TRBV5-4 and TRBJ2-5; 8 nucleotides align to TRBD2. The CDR3 runs to 15 residues. The J segment lost 13 bases and the V segment lost 4 bases, leaving 18 bases of the junction unmatched. CDR1 is SGHNT, CDR2 YYREEE, per germline (reference sequence). The CDR3 DNA sequence: TGTGCCAGCAGCCCTTCGGCGGGGGGCCCCTGGATACGGTACTTC. Amino acid sequence: CASSPSAGGPWIRYF.

This clone showed up just a few times. This chain uses TRBV7-9 with TRBJ2-3; 7 nucleotides align to TRBD1. The CDR3 is 16 residues long. The trim removed 5 bases at V and 0 bases at J, leaving 8 bases unmatched. Germline-derived CDR1 and CDR2 are SEHNR and FQNEAQ (reference sequence). The CDR3 region is CASSTGTRGSTDTQYF. Written as DNA, the CDR3 is TGTGCCAGCAGCACCGGGACCAGGGGGAGCACAGATACGCAGTATTTT.

This clone has more than one count but fewer than ten. V and J are TRBV5-4 and TRBJ2-5, with 9 bases aligning to TRBD1. The better agreement between TRBJ2-7 and the DNA end casts doubt on the J call. The CDR3 covers 13 residues. CDR1 and CDR2 (germline): SGHNT, YYREEE (reference sequence). CDR3 bases: TGTGCCAGCAGCGTGGGACAGGGCGACGAGCAGTACTTC. Its protein product is CASSVGQGDEQYF.

The genes are TRBV28 and TRBJ1-6; a weak D match, TRBD1 (6 bases). Germline assignment: CDR1 MDHEN and CDR2 SYDVKM. The CDR3 spans 13 residues. V shed 6 bases and J shed 10 bases, with 13 bases lying between them. DNA of the CDR3: TGTGCCAGCAGCAAGACAGGTGGATCACCCCTCCACTTT. This gives the protein CASSKTGGSPLHF.

This clone has only a few counts. This chain uses TRBV9 with TRBJ2-3; 7 nucleotides agree with TRBD1. Germline V gives CDR1 SGDLS, CDR2 YYNGEE. The CDR3 spans 15 residues. The V gene end was trimmed by 0 bases and the J gene end by 7 bases; junction bases not matched to a gene: 8. The CDR3 is CASSVVGGPLNTQYF. Written as DNA, the CDR3 is TGTGCCAGCAGCGTAGTAGGGGGCCCTCTTAATACGCAGTATTTT.

This chain uses TRBV28 with TRBJ2-3; 9 bases are shared with TRBD1. The trim removed 6 bases at V and 6 bases at J, leaving 13 bases unmatched. The CDR3 totals 16 residues. Germline loops: CDR1 MDHEN, CDR2 SYDVKM. The CDR3 protein is CASRDIPGQGFDTQYF. The CDR3 nucleotides read TGTGCCAGCAGAGATATCCCGGGACAGGGTTTCGATACGCAGTATTTT.